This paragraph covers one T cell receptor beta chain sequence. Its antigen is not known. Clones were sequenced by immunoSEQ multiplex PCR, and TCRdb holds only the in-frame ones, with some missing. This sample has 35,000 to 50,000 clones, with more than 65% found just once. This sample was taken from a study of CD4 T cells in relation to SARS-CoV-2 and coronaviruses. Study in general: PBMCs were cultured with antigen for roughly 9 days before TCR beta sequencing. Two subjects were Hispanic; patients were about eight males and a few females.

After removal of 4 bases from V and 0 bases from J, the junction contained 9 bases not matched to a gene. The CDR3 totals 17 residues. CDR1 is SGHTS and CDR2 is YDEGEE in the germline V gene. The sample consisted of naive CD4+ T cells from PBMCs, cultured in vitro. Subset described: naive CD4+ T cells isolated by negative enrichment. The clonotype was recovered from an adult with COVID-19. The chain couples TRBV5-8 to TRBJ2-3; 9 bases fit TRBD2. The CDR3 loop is CASSQSYSGRSTDTQYF. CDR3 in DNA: TGTGCCAGCAGCCAATCCTATAGCGGGAGAAGCACAGATACGCAGTATTTT.